A single sample is the source of the 14 T cell receptor beta chains below, sequenced in a study of T-cell reconstitution after alpha-beta-depleted transplantation in children (dated by TCRdb to 2016 to 2018). The sample's treatment or condition label is to be understood as: allogeneic hematopoietic cell transplantation with graft depleted of TCRalphabeta T cells and CD19 B cells. Library preparation used PCR. The reads were generated on an Illumina HiSeq 2500. TCR libraries were prepared with molecular barcoding, using unique molecular identifiers to normalize TCRbeta repertoire quantification. Clones were called with MiXCR by TCRdb after fastp trimmed the public reads at Q25, and only in-frame beta chains were retained. Rows matching on CDR3 protein sequence are summarized as one entry with the most common DNA and genes. The sample has 550,000 to 600,000 distinct CDR3 sequences on record, about 23% of them singletons. The leading ten clones occupy 11% to 15% of the sample.

The sequenced sample was PBMCs, mostly from graft donor cells, obtained 360 days after TCRalphabeta/CD19-depleted stem cell transplant. These TCRs come from a boy under two years old who had a stem cell transplant for acute myeloid leukemia, so the T cells may come from the graft donor.

The chain links TRBV6-1 to TRBJ2-3, with TRBD2 matching 7 bases. Germline V gene sequence: CDR1 MNHNS, CDR2 SASEGT. This CDR3 is built from 17 residues. With V trimmed by 5 bases and J by 3 bases, 14 bases remained unmatched. DNA for the CDR3: TGTGCCAGCAGTCCATTACGACTAGCTCAGGGTACAGATACGCAGTATTTT. Translated: CASSPLRLAQGTDTQYF.

This clonotype was observed many times. This sequence joins TRBV3-1 and TRBJ2-3; the D gene could be TRBD1 or TRBD2 (6 bases each). The CDR3 contains 16 residues. The V gene's germline CDR1 is LGHDT and CDR2 YNNKEL (reference sequence). Trimming cost V 1 base and J 2 bases, with 13 bases left between them. CDR3 loop: CASSQAGAYSTDTQYF. Written as DNA, the CDR3 is TGTGCCAGCAGCCAAGCGGGGGCCTACTCCACAGATACGCAGTATTTT.

This clonotype was counted at least ten times. This chain connects TRBV7-3 to TRBJ2-1, with 7 nucleotides matching TRBD2. Per the germline V gene, CDR1 is SGHTA and CDR2 is FQGTGA. V was pared by 5 bases and J by 7 bases, with 2 bases of the junction left unmatched. The CDR3 runs 12 residues. CDR3 in DNA: TGTGCCAGCAGCGCCGGGAGGAATGAGCAGTTCTTC. As protein: CASSAGRNEQFF.

This clonotype was seen repeatedly, ten times or more. The rearrangement uses TRBV7-2 and TRBJ2-3; D gene uncertain. The V and J ends lost 4 bases and 11 bases respectively, with 13 bases between them. Looked up from germline, CDR1 is SGHTA and CDR2 is FQGNSA. The length of the CDR3 is 12 residues. CDR3: CASSSIGRKQYF. The CDR3, as DNA: TGTGCCAGCAGCTCGATAGGTCGGAAGCAGTATTTT.

This clonotype was recorded a few times. The chain couples TRBV4-1 to TRBJ2-1, with 7 bases identical to TRBD2. Looked up from germline, CDR1 is MGHRA and CDR2 is YSYEKL. The CDR3 extends over 16 amino acids. After removal of 0 bases from V and 7 bases from J, the junction contained 9 bases not matched to a gene. CDR3 DNA: TGCGCCAGCAGCCAAGATCAAGGCGGGGGTGAGAATGAGCAGTTCTTC. This translates into CASSQDQGGGENEQFF.

This clonotype has more than one count but fewer than ten. The chain couples TRBV7-2 to TRBJ2-1, with TRBD1 matching over 7 bases. The V and J ends lost 3 bases and 4 bases, in that order; junction bases with no gene match: 6. The CDR3 length is 15 residues. Germline V gives CDR1 SGHTA, CDR2 FQGNSA. CDR3 coding DNA: TGTGCCAGCAGCTTGACCGGGACAGATTACAATGAGCAGTTCTTC. It is translated as CASSLTGTDYNEQFF.

This sequence joins TRBV20-1 and TRBJ1-1; TRBD1 is a possible D gene (6 bases). CDR3 size: 16 residues. Between the trimmed V and J ends, which lost 5 bases and 0 bases, there was a span of 19 bases. The germline CDR1 and CDR2 sequences are DFQATT and SNEGSKA (reference sequence). This chain's CDR3 is CSAVPPWGPLNTEAFF. CDR3 coding DNA: TGCAGTGCTGTTCCCCCTTGGGGGCCCCTGAACACTGAAGCTTTCTTT.

The DNA for the CDR3 is TGTGCCAGCAGTCTAGGGCAGGGACCACCTGAAGACTATGGCTACACCTTC. As protein: CASSLGQGPPEDYGYTF. The rearrangement joins TRBV6-1 to TRBJ1-2; tentative D call: TRBD1 (5 bases). The length of the CDR3 is 17 residues. Trimming cost V 5 bases and J 3 bases, with 22 bases left between them. Germline CDR1 is MNHNS and CDR2 is SASEGT.

This clonotype came up a few times. The genes are TRBV29-1 and TRBJ2-4, with D possibly called TRBD1 or TRBD2 (6 bases each). The CDR3 is 13 residues long. Per germline, CDR1 SQVTM and CDR2 ANQGSEA. Trimming took off 0 bases at V and 7 bases at J, with 10 bases between the two ends. CDR3 coding DNA: TGCAGCGTTGAAGATCGGGGGCCGAACATTCAGTACTTC. Amino acids: CSVEDRGPNIQYF.

The chain has TRBV20-1 and TRBJ2-3; 10 bases align to TRBD1. Germline values: CDR1 DFQATT, CDR2 SNEGSKA (reference sequence). The CDR3 runs 14 residues. The ends lost 6 bases at V and 6 bases at J; junction bases unmatched: 9. The CDR3 region is CSARRQGASDTQYF. Here the CDR3 DNA reads TGCAGTGCGCGGAGACAGGGGGCGTCGGATACGCAGTATTTT.

This clonotype was found many times. This chain links TRBV6-5 with TRBJ2-1; 13 bases are a match to TRBD2. Trimming took 7 bases from V and 5 from J; bases not matched to a gene: 5. The CDR3 is 15 residues long. Germline V gives CDR1 MNHEY, CDR2 SVGAGI. For the CDR3, the DNA is TGTGCCAGCAATTCAGGGACTAGCGGGGACAATGAGCAGTTCTTC. Its protein product is CASNSGTSGDNEQFF.

At least ten counts were recorded for this clonotype. The V and J genes are TRBV20-1 and TRBJ1-1, with 8 bases matching TRBD1. V gave up 2 bases and J gave up 13 bases; unmatched junction bases: 6. This CDR3 is built from 11 residues. Germline loops: CDR1 DFQATT, CDR2 SNEGSKA (reference sequence). The CDR3 bases are TGCAGTGCTAGAAAGGACAGGGACGATTTCTTT. This gives the protein CSARKDRDDFF.

This clonotype was detected only a few times. The chain recombines TRBV24-1 with TRBJ2-1; D tentatively fits TRBD1 or TRBD2 (5 bases each). V was clipped by 9 bases and J by 7 bases, with 9 bases between them. The CDR3 covers 11 residues. Looked up from germline, CDR1 is KGHDR and CDR2 is SFDVKD. In DNA form, the CDR3 reads TGTGCCACCTCGTGGGGGAATGAGCAGTTCTTC. This codes for CATSWGNEQFF.

This clonotype was seen many times. The CDR3 bases are TGTGCCAGCACCAAGGGTTTAGCGGGGGGTCTCCTGACTTACGAGCAGTACGTC. The encoded protein is CASTKGLAGGLLTYEQYV. V gene TRBV21-1 combines with J gene TRBJ2-7; the table's D call of TRBD2 was not tested on the DNA. TRBV21-1 is a documented pseudogene. The CDR3 runs 18 residues.